The 18 T cell receptor beta chains listed next were all sequenced from one sample in a study of cytomegalovirus exposure and HLA in healthy donors. Both 60 Vbeta primers and 13 Jbeta primers went into the PCR. The repertoire was sequenced with immunoSEQ multiplex PCR; TCRdb's copy has only in-frame clones and lacks some. This sample has about 210,000 clones, with about three quarters found just once. The sequencing sample was made of PBMCs. The receptors derive from a boy younger than 18 in good health and CMV-seronegative.

The chain carries TRBV5-6 and TRBJ1-2, with no clear D. CDR3 length: 14 amino acids. The V gene lost 0 bases and the J gene lost 7 bases, with 13 bases spanning the gap. The V gene's germline CDR1 is SGHDT and CDR2 YYEEEE. In nucleotides, the CDR3 is TGTGCCAGCAGCTTGGGGGCCTACCAGCCTGGCTACACCTTC. It codes for CASSLGAYQPGYTF.

This clone was observed a few times. The chain links TRBV5-6 to TRBJ2-7; the D is unclear. Looked up from germline, CDR1 is SGHDT and CDR2 is YYEEEE. CDR3 length: 16 residues. V lost 5 bases to trimming and J lost 1 base, with 19 bases between them. This CDR3 is CASSEVQNWISYEQYF. CDR3 sequence (DNA): TGTGCCAGCAGTGAGGTCCAGAATTGGATTTCCTACGAGCAGTACTTC.

The rearrangement joins TRBV30 to TRBJ2-3; TRBD2 is a possible D gene (6 bases). The germline gives CDR1 GTSNPN, CDR2 SVGIG (reference sequence). CDR3 size: 18 residues. Between the trimmed V and J ends, which lost 1 base and 4 bases, there was a span of 24 bases. The CDR3 is CAWSDPPSGAWGADTQYF. CDR3 bases: TGTGCCTGGAGTGATCCCCCGTCCGGGGCTTGGGGGGCAGATACGCAGTATTTT.

V and J are TRBV11-2 and TRBJ2-3; 11 nucleotides line up with TRBD2. The CDR3 loop spans 16 amino acids. The germline V gene has CDR1 SGHAT and CDR2 FQNNGV. V gave up 4 bases and J gave up 5 bases; unmatched junction bases: 8. CDR3 region: CASSSRLAGSIDTQYF. The CDR3 nucleotides read TGTGCCAGCAGCTCTCGACTAGCGGGATCCATAGATACGCAGTATTTT.

The rearrangement links TRBV6-1 to TRBJ1-5; D may be TRBD1 (5 bases). This CDR3 is built from 12 residues. Germline assignment: CDR1 MNHNS and CDR2 SASEGT. Trimming cost V 6 bases and J 7 bases, with 10 bases left between them. The CDR3 is CASRIDRQPQHF. The CDR3 DNA reads as TGTGCCAGCAGAATCGACAGACAGCCCCAGCATTTT.

This rearrangement joins TRBV7-6 to TRBJ2-2; tentative D call: TRBD1 (6 bases). Between the trimmed V and J ends, which lost 2 bases and 1 base, there was a span of 8 bases. The CDR3 length is 15 residues. In germline, CDR1 is SGHVS, CDR2 FNYEAQ. The CDR3 loop is CASSLSGENTGELFF. CDR3 nucleotides: TGTGCCAGCAGCTTATCAGGGGAGAACACCGGGGAGCTGTTTTTT.

The chain has TRBV6-6 and TRBJ1-3, with TRBD1 as a possible D gene (6 bases). This CDR3 region has 15 residues. The V end was cut by 2 bases, the J end by 4 bases, with 12 bases between. Germline values: CDR1 MNHNY, CDR2 SVGAGI (reference sequence). CDR3 bases: TGTGCCAGCAGTTACGCTCTGACAGGCGGAAACACCATATATTTT. Translated: CASSYALTGGNTIYF.

V is TRBV11-3 and J is TRBJ2-3; the match to TRBD2 covers 8 bases. The CDR3 length is 16 residues. With 8 bases clipped from V and 2 bases from J, the junction kept 12 bases outside the gene matches. CDR1 is SGHNT, CDR2 YENEEA, per germline. The CDR3 reads CASSSRTSLLTDTQYF. CDR3 sequence (DNA): TGTGCCAGCTCTTCTAGGACTAGCCTACTCACAGATACGCAGTATTTT.

The V and J genes are TRBV4-1 and TRBJ2-1; D is perhaps TRBD1 (6 bases). The CDR3 sequence is 15 residues long. CDR1 is MGHRA and CDR2 is YSYEKL in the germline V gene. Trimming removed 0 bases at V and 7 bases at J, with 13 bases between. As DNA, the CDR3 is TGCGCCAGCAGCCAAGATTGGACAGTAAGGAATGAGCAGTTCTTC. Encoded protein: CASSQDWTVRNEQFF.

This chain joins TRBV10-3 and TRBJ1-2, with 8 bases identical to TRBD1. The CDR3 runs 14 residues. Per germline, CDR1 ENHRY and CDR2 SYGVKD. V dropped 3 bases and J dropped 6; count of bases not matched to a gene: 6. The CDR3: CAISDWTGQDGYTF. In DNA, the CDR3 is TGTGCCATCAGTGACTGGACAGGGCAAGATGGCTACACCTTC.

The chain combines TRBV5-1 with TRBJ1-2; TRBD1 might be the D (5 bases). The CDR3 runs 14 residues. Germline V lookup: CDR1 SGHRS, CDR2 YFSETQ. Deletions cut 6 bases from V and 0 bases from J, with 12 bases between. The CDR3 DNA reads TGCGCCAGCATGGTGGCAGGGTCTAACTATGGCTACACCTTC. This codes for CASMVAGSNYGYTF.

This chain uses TRBV29-1 with TRBJ2-3, with TRBD2 matching 15 bases. The CDR3 length is 18 residues. The germline gives CDR1 SQVTM, CDR2 ANQGSEA. Unmatched junction bases numbered 13, after V lost 4 bases and J lost 5 bases. DNA of the CDR3: TGCAGCGTTGTAGGACTAGCGGGAGGGCCGGAGGAGGTAGATACGCAGTATTTT. Its protein product is CSVVGLAGGPEEVDTQYF.

The chain joins TRBV2 to TRBJ1-3; D remains unclear. The CDR3 extends over 13 amino acids. The V end lost 4 bases, the J end lost 4 bases, and 8 bases lay between the germline ends. Germline V CDR1 and CDR2: SNHLY, FYNNEI. The CDR3: CASSGGRGNTIYF. The CDR3 DNA reads TGTGCCAGCAGTGGAGGGAGAGGAAACACCATATATTTT.

This sequence joins TRBV4-1 and TRBJ2-7, with TRBD2 identical over 10 bases. V was clipped by 1 base and J by 7 bases; unmatched bases: 7. There are 15 residues in the CDR3. CDR1 MGHRA and CDR2 YSYEKL come from the germline V gene. The CDR3 DNA reads TGCGCCAGCAGCCAAGTCCCTAGCGGGAGAATTGAGCAGTACTTC. It encodes CASSQVPSGRIEQYF.

As to this clone: At one boundary the junction diverges from the germline segment, which might be a read error. The J gene is TRBJ1-6, the V gene TRBV5-6, with a weak D call TRBD1 (5 bases). This CDR3 contains 19 residues. Germline CDR1 SGHDT, CDR2 YYEEEE. CDR3 in amino acids: CASSLRTGGGSSYNSPPHF. The DNA of the CDR3 is TGTGCCAGCAGCTTGCGGACGGGGGGAGGAAGCTCCTATAATTCACCCCCCCACTTT.

The J gene is TRBJ2-5, the V gene TRBV9, with 9 nucleotides matching TRBD2. Per germline, CDR1 SGDLS and CDR2 YYNGEE. The CDR3 sequence is 14 residues long. Trimming took 4 bases from V and 4 from J; bases not matched to a gene: 5. The CDR3 DNA is TGTGCCAGCAGCCCCCGGACTAGCGCAGAGACCCAGTACTTC. This codes for CASSPRTSAETQYF.

This clone appeared a single time. V gene TRBV7-7 combines with J gene TRBJ2-3, with D possibly TRBD2 on 5 matching bases. V lost 3 bases and J 4 bases, leaving 8 bases between the germline ends. Germline V gives CDR1 SSHAT, CDR2 FNYEAQ (reference sequence). The CDR3 totals 13 residues. The CDR3 is CASSLDSADTQYF. Written as DNA, the CDR3 is TGTGCCAGCAGCTTGGACTCGGCAGATACGCAGTATTTT.

The gene calls are TRBV30 and TRBJ2-2, with no clear D. V was cut by 3 bases and J by 3 bases, with 11 bases left in between. This CDR3 has 14 residues. CDR1 is GTSNPN and CDR2 is SVGIG in the germline V gene (reference sequence). CDR3 nucleotide sequence: TGTGCCTGGAGCGAGGCCCTTTACACCGGGGAGCTGTTTTTT. Translating gives CAWSEALYTGELFF.